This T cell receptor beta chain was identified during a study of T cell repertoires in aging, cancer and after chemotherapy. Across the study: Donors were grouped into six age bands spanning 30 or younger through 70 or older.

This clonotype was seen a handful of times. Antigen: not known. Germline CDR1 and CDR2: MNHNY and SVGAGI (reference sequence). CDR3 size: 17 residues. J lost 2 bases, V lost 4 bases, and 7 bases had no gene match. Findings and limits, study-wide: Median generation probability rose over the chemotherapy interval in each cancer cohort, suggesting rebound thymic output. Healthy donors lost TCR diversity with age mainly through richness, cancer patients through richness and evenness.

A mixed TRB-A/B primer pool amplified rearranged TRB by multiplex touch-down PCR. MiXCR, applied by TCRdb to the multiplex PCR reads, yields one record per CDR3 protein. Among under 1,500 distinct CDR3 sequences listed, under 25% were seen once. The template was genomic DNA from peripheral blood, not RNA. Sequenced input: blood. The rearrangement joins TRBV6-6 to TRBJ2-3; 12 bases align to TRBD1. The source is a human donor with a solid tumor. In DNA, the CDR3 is TGTGCCAGCAGTTTGGGGACAGGGGGCTCTATCACAGATACGCAGTATTTT. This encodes CASSLGTGGSITDTQYF.